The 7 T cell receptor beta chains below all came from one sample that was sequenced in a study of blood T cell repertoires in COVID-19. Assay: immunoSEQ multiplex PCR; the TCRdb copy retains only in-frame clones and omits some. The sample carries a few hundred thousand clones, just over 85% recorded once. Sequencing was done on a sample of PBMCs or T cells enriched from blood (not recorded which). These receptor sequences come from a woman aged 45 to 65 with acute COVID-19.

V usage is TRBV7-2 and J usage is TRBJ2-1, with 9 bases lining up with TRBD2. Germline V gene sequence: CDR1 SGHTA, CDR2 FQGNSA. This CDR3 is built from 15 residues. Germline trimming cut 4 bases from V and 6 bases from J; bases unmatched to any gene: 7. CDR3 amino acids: CASSSAGTSFNEQFF. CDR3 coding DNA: TGTGCCAGCAGCTCAGCCGGGACTAGCTTCAATGAGCAGTTCTTC.

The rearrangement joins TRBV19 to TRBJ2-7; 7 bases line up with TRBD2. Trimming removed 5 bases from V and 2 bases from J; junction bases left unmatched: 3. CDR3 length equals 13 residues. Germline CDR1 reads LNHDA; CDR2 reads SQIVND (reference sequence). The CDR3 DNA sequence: TGTGCCAGTAGTGGGGGAGGGACCTACGAGCAGTACTTC. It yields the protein CASSGGGTYEQYF.

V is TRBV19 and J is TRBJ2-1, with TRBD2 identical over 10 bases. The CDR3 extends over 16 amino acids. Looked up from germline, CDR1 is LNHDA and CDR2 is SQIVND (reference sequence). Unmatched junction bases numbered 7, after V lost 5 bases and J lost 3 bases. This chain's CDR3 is CASSSSGRALYNEQFF. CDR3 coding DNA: TGTGCCAGTAGTTCGAGCGGGAGGGCCCTCTACAATGAGCAGTTCTTC.

CDR3 in amino acids: CASSIQGGANEQFF. In DNA form, the CDR3 reads TGTGCCAGCAGCATACAGGGGGGAGCCAATGAGCAGTTCTTC. This chain joins TRBV7-9 and TRBJ2-1; 8 bases agree with TRBD1. The CDR3 spans 14 residues. V trimming: 5 bases; J trimming: 6 bases; junction bases outside the gene matches: 6. CDR1 and CDR2 from the germline V gene are SEHNR and FQNEAQ (reference sequence).

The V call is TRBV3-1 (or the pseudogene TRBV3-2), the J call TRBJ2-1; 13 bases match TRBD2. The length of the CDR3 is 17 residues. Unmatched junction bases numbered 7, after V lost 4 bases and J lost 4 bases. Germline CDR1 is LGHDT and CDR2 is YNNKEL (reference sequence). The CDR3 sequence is CASSPRGTSGIYNEQFF. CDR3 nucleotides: TGTGCCAGCAGCCCGAGAGGGACTAGCGGGATTTACAATGAGCAGTTCTTC.

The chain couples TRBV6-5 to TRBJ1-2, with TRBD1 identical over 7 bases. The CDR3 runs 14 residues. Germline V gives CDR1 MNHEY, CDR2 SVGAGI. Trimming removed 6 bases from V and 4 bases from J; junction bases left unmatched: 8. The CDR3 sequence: CASSPYRGGYGYTF. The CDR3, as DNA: TGTGCCAGCAGCCCCTACAGGGGAGGCTATGGCTACACCTTC.

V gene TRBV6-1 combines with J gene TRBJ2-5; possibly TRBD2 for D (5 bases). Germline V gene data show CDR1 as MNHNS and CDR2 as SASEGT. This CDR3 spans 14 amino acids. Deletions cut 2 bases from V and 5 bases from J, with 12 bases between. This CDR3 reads CASSESGFGETQYF. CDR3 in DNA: TGTGCCAGCAGTGAATCGGGATTCGGTGAGACCCAGTACTTC.